This TCR beta chain originates from a study of metastatic and nonmetastatic thyroid tumors. Overall study context: Peripheral blood and tumor or nodule samples from malignant and benign thyroid patients were compared.

CDR3 size: 17 residues. CDR1 and CDR2 (germline): MNHNS, SASEGT. V was shortened by 1 base and J by 2 bases, with 16 bases between the two germline ends. Turning to this clone: Antigen specificity is unknown.

General study results and limits: It was reportedly found that TCR beta diversity was significantly higher in malignant thyroid tumors than in benign nodules, a difference seen in both blood and tumor samples.

Prior to thyroid surgery, none of the patients had received any treatment. Per the original methods: Built for papillary thyroid cancer, a distant-metastasis classifier drew on CDR3 differences across clinicopathological groups. TCRdb re-analyzed the PCR reads using MiXCR. The V and J calls follow TCRdb's processing rather than the paper's. The sample includes about 40,000 clones, about 19% of them seen just once. The chain has TRBV6-1 and TRBJ2-3; D uncertain. The sequence derives from a female donor with papillary thyroid cancer or a benign thyroid nodule (not recorded which). Some clones in this sample may be carry-over from other donors' samples. Input material: tumor tissue. The CDR3 loop is CASSEGSPGLLTDTQYF. The CDR3 DNA reads TGTGCCAGCAGTGAAGGGTCCCCGGGTTTGCTCACAGATACGCAGTATTTT.